This is a list of T cell receptor beta chains from one sample in a study of T cell responses to AZD1222 COVID-19 vaccine. Libraries were prepared by immunoSEQ multiplex PCR; TCRdb keeps only in-frame clonotypes and omits some of them. Here the sample spans some 200,000 clones, about nine tenths being singletons. The sequencing here drew on peripheral blood, taken on day 0 of AZD1222 vaccination. These receptors all come from an adult in good health. Each CDR3 is given with its conserved first and last residue. A D gene is named only where the DNA matches it firmly. Clone size appears in some rows only: once, few, many, or a class for an expanded clone.

clone size	V gene	D gene	J gene	CDR3 DNA	CDR3 protein
NA	TRBV5-5	NA	TRBJ1-1	TGTGCCAGCAGCTTAAAGGCAATGAACACTGAAGCTTTCTTT	CASSLKAMNTEAFF
NA	TRBV2	NA	TRBJ2-1	TGTGCCAGCAGTGGGGCCAATGGACTCAGGTTCTACAATGAGCAGTTCTTC	CASSGANGLRFYNEQFF
NA	TRBV9	TRBD1	TRBJ2-4	TGTGCCAGCAGCCGGACAGGGGCTGGAAAAAACATTCAGTACTTC	CASSRTGAGKNIQYF
NA	TRBV7-2	NA	TRBJ1-1	TGTGCCAGCAGCCCCTACCCCACTGAAGCTTTCTTT	CASSPYPTEAFF
NA	TRBV5-1	TRBD1	TRBJ1-4	TGCGCCAGCAGCACGGACAGGGAGGGTAGTGAAAAACTGTTTTTT	CASSTDREGSEKLFF
NA	TRBV11-2	NA	TRBJ2-7	TGTGCCAGCAGCCATAATAGGGGATACGGCACGTCCGAGCAGTACTTC	CASSHNRGYGTSEQYF
NA	TRBV5-6	NA	TRBJ2-3	TGTGCCAGCAGCCCCACGGGGGGCACAGATACGCAGTATTTT	CASSPTGGTDTQYF
NA	TRBV19	NA	TRBJ1-1	TGTGCCAGTAGGGGAGGTTTCGAACTACCACGGGGAGCTTTCTTT	CASRGGFELPRGAFF
NA	TRBV18	NA	TRBJ2-5	TGTGCCAGCTCACGCGGCAGCCAAGAGACCCAGTACTTC	CASSRGSQETQYF
NA	TRBV6-2/TRBV6-3	TRBD2	TRBJ2-7	TGTGCCAGCAGTGTTGACCTTAGCGGGAGGCGCTCCTACGAGCAGTACTTC	CASSVDLSGRRSYEQYF
NA	TRBV29-1	NA	TRBJ1-2	TGCAGCGTTCCCTTAGTAACTAACTATGGCTACACCTTC	CSVPLVTNYGYTF
NA	TRBV15	NA	TRBJ2-7	TGTGCCACCAGCAGAGATATTATAAGCTACGAGCAGTACTTC	CATSRDIISYEQYF
NA	TRBV19	NA	TRBJ2-1	TGTGCCAGTAGTGCAGGGACTTCAAACGACAATGAGCAGTTCTTC	CASSAGTSNDNEQFF
NA	TRBV6-2/TRBV6-3	TRBD2	TRBJ2-7	TGTGCCAGCAGTTACCGTGCCGGGACTAGCGGGAGGCCAGCCTACGAGCAGTACTTC	CASSYRAGTSGRPAYEQYF
NA	TRBV19	NA	TRBJ1-1	TGTGCCAGTAGTATCCAGGCCTCGAACACTGAAGCTTTCTTT	CASSIQASNTEAFF
NA	TRBV25-1	NA	TRBJ1-1	TGTGCCAGCAGTCCGGACACTGAAGCTTTCTTT	CASSPDTEAFF
NA	TRBV7-3	TRBD2	TRBJ2-3	TGTGCCAGCAGCTTAGGACCCCAAAAGCGGGGAGGCACAGATACGCAGTATTTT	CASSLGPQKRGGTDTQYF
once	TRBV18	NA	TRBJ2-1	TGTGCCAGCTCACCACTTCTAGACAATGAGCAGTTCTTC	CASSPLLDNEQFF
NA	TRBV9	NA	TRBJ1-1	TGTGCCAGCAGCGTAACGGGAGGGAACACTGAAGCTTTCTTT	CASSVTGGNTEAFF
NA	TRBV20-1	NA	TRBJ1-2	TGCAGTGCTAGGGGGGTAGGCTACACCTTC	CSARGVGYTF
NA	TRBV7-2	NA	TRBJ1-2	TGTGCCAGCAGCTTAATTGGGGGACGTGGTAACTATGGCTACACCTTC	CASSLIGGRGNYGYTF
NA	TRBV5-1	NA	TRBJ2-7	TGCGCCAGCAGCCCTCAATCCGAGACCCTTGAGCAGTACTTC	CASSPQSETLEQYF
NA	TRBV28	TRBD1	TRBJ2-2	TGTGCCAGCAGTTCCCTCCCCGGACAGGGGGGGATCGGGGAGCTGTTTTTT	CASSSLPGQGGIGELFF
NA	TRBV2	NA	TRBJ2-7	TGTGCCAGCGGGGCGGTAGCGGAAGACTACGAGCAGTACTTC	CASGAVAEDYEQYF
NA	TRBV7-2	TRBD1	TRBJ1-4	TGTGCCAGCAGCCCAGGGACAGGCCCGAATGAAAAACTGTTTTTT	CASSPGTGPNEKLFF
NA	TRBV4-3	NA	TRBJ2-1	TGCGCCAGCAGCCAAGGCCCCAGGGGCAGGAACAATGAGCAGTTCTTC	CASSQGPRGRNNEQFF
NA	TRBV19	NA	TRBJ1-2	TGTGCCAGTAGTATAAGGAGGACAGATGGCTACACCTTC	CASSIRRTDGYTF
once	TRBV5-4	NA	TRBJ2-2	TGTGCCAGCAGCACTAAACTGGGCCTCACCGGGGAGCTGTTTTTT	CASSTKLGLTGELFF
once	TRBV5-1	NA	TRBJ2-2	TGCGCCAGCAGCTTGATTGGGAACACCGGGGAGCTGTTTTTT	CASSLIGNTGELFF
NA	TRBV7-3	NA	TRBJ2-3	TGTGCCAGCAGCTTATCCGGGGGCACAGATACGCAGTATTTT	CASSLSGGTDTQYF
once	TRBV3-1/TRBV3-2	NA	TRBJ1-2	TGTGCCAGCAGCCAAGGGATAGGGCGGCTTAACTATGGCTACACCTTC	CASSQGIGRLNYGYTF
NA	TRBV6-5	NA	TRBJ1-3	TGTGCCAGCAGTTACAACTCCGGCCTGGGGGGAAACACCATATATTTT	CASSYNSGLGGNTIYF
once	TRBV4-2	TRBD1	TRBJ1-2	TGTGCCAGCAGCCAAGTTACAGGGGGCTCTGGCTACACCTTC	CASSQVTGGSGYTF
NA	TRBV3-1/TRBV3-2	TRBD1	TRBJ2-7	TGTGCCAGCAGCCCCCGACAGGGGGCCATCGAGCAGTACTTC	CASSPRQGAIEQYF
NA	TRBV5-1	TRBD1	TRBJ1-3	TGCGCCAGCAGCCCAACCCCCGTGGGGACAGGGATGGGAAACACCATATATTTT	CASSPTPVGTGMGNTIYF
NA	TRBV4-1	NA	TRBJ2-7	TGCGCCAGCAGCCAAGTTGACGGACTCTACGAGCAGTACTTC	CASSQVDGLYEQYF
NA	TRBV7-2	NA	TRBJ1-3	TGTGCCAGCAGCTTAGATCGCGGGGCCACGCATTTT	CASSLDRGATHF
NA	TRBV9	TRBD2	TRBJ2-3	TGTGCCAGCAGCGCCGGAGCGGGGGGCGGGGATACGCAGTATTTT	CASSAGAGGGDTQYF
NA	TRBV4-1	NA	TRBJ2-7	TGCGCCAGCAGCCATTGGGGGACCATCGGGAGCGAGCAGTACTTC	CASSHWGTIGSEQYF
NA	TRBV20-1	NA	TRBJ1-5	TGCAGTGCTAGTTACCGGGGTCAACTTCAGAGGCCCCAGCATTTT	CSASYRGQLQRPQHF
NA	TRBV20-1	TRBD2	TRBJ2-2	TGCAGTGCTAGTGCTCTGGCTAGCGGGAGGGCGAGGGACACCGGGGAGCTGTTTTTT	CSASALASGRARDTGELFF
NA	TRBV19	NA	TRBJ2-1	TGTGCCAGTAGTATAACCTCTCTGACAGGTTCCTACAATGAGCAGTTCTTC	CASSITSLTGSYNEQFF
NA	TRBV11-2	NA	TRBJ1-5	TGTGCCAGCAGCTTAGGGGGTAGCAATCAGCCCCAGCATTTT	CASSLGGSNQPQHF
few	TRBV29-1	NA	TRBJ1-1	TGCAGCGTTGAGGGAGAAGGGAGGTGGGAAGCTTTCTTT	CSVEGEGRWEAFF
NA	TRBV5-1	TRBD2	TRBJ2-5	TGCGCCAGCAGCCCTGGACAGCGGGGGGGGCAAGAGACCCAGTACTTC	CASSPGQRGGQETQYF
once	TRBV28	TRBD1	TRBJ1-3	TGTGCCAGCAGTCCCCGGACAGGGAGCGTGGCTGGAAACACCATATATTTT	CASSPRTGSVAGNTIYF
NA	TRBV7-9	NA	TRBJ2-7	TGTGCCAGCAGCTTAGACAGCCCCTACGAGCAGTACTTC	CASSLDSPYEQYF
NA	TRBV12-3/TRBV12-4	TRBD2	TRBJ2-3	TGTGCCAGCAGTCGACTAGCGGGAGATACGCAGTATTTT	CASSRLAGDTQYF
NA	TRBV10-3	NA	TRBJ2-2	TGTGCCATCAGTGAGACCTCCGGGACGAGATCCGGGGAGCTGTTTTTT	CAISETSGTRSGELFF